This is a list of T cell receptor beta chains from one sample in a study of blood T cell dynamics during melanoma immunotherapy. Produced via immunoSEQ multiplex PCR; TCRdb's table is partial and in-frame only. The table includes about 16,000 clones, more than 85% detected once. Sequencing used blood, obtained from a patient treated with checkpoint blockade. These receptors were collected from a human donor with melanoma. Each CDR3 is given with its conserved first and last residue. D genes are given only for firm matches. Rows may omit the clone size; those that give it use once, few, many or a size class.

j_call d_call v_call clone_size cdr3_aa cdr3_nt
TRBJ1-5 NA TRBV4-1 NA CASSQEGGVWQPQHF TGCGCCAGCAGCCAAGAAGGGGGGGTTTGGCAGCCCCAGCATTTT
TRBJ2-1 TRBD2 TRBV10-3 NA CAISENLAGGHNEQFF TGTGCCATCAGTGAGAATTTAGCGGGGGGCCACAATGAGCAGTTCTTC
TRBJ1-5 TRBD1 TRBV4-2 NA CASSQAPWDRERNQPQHF TGTGCCAGCAGCCAAGCGCCCTGGGACAGGGAAAGGAATCAGCCCCAGCATTTT
TRBJ1-2 NA TRBV5-8 NA CASSLLRQENYGYTF TGTGCCAGCAGCTTGCTGCGACAGGAAAACTATGGCTACACCTTC
TRBJ1-1 NA TRBV28 NA CASKVDGNTEAFF TGTGCCAGCAAGGTCGACGGGAACACTGAAGCTTTCTTT
TRBJ1-5 NA TRBV27 NA CASSLSGQSTGQPQHF TGTGCCAGCAGTTTATCCGGGCAGTCTACTGGCCAGCCCCAGCATTTT
TRBJ1-2 NA TRBV28 NA CASSFRQGSYGYTF TGTGCCAGCAGTTTCCGCCAGGGAAGCTATGGCTACACCTTC
TRBJ2-5 TRBD1 TRBV29-1 NA CSVGKKGAEGETQYF TGCAGCGTTGGAAAAAAGGGGGCCGAGGGGGAGACCCAGTACTTC
TRBJ2-1 TRBD2 TRBV9 NA CASSVRTSGGSEQFF TGTGCCAGCAGCGTACGGACTAGCGGGGGAAGTGAGCAGTTCTTC
TRBJ2-7 NA TRBV18 NA CASSPRSDRTSAYEQYF TGTGCCAGCTCACCAAGGTCCGACAGAACCTCAGCCTACGAGCAGTACTTC
TRBJ2-1 TRBD2 TRBV19 medium-sized CASSLTSGTYNEQFF TGTGCCAGTAGTTTGACTAGCGGGACCTACAATGAGCAGTTCTTC
TRBJ1-6 NA TRBV4-2 NA CASSQDGGNSPLHF TGTGCCAGCAGCCAAGATGGGGGCAACTCACCCCTCCACTTT
TRBJ2-1 TRBD1 TRBV2 NA CASSWGGQGYNEQFF TGTGCCAGCAGTTGGGGAGGACAGGGATACAATGAGCAGTTCTTC
TRBJ2-3 TRBD1 TRBV11-2 NA CASSTPGQGADTQYF TGTGCCAGCAGCACCCCGGGACAGGGAGCCGATACGCAGTATTTT
TRBJ1-3 NA TRBV6-6 NA CASTSDPIGNTIYF TGTGCCAGCACCTCCGACCCGATTGGAAACACCATATATTTT
TRBJ2-5 TRBD2 TRBV5-1 once CASSRGGSQETQYF TGCGCCAGCAGCCGGGGAGGGTCCCAAGAGACCCAGTACTTC
TRBJ2-7 NA TRBV20-1 few CSAPKTGQYF TGCAGTGCCCCAAAGACAGGGCAGTACTTC
TRBJ2-7 TRBD1 TRBV5-1 NA CASSGQGLEQYF TGCGCCAGCAGCGGACAGGGGCTCGAGCAGTACTTC